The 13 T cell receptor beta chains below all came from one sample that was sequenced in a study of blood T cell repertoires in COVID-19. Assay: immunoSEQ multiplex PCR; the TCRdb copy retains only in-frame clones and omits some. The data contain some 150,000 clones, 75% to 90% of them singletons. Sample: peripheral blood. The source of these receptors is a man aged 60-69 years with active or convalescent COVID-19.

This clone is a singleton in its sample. The CDR3 spells CASSPGQSAYGYTF. The CDR3 bases are TGTGCCAGCAGTCCCGGTCAATCTGCTTATGGCTACACCTTC. This chain links TRBV6-5 with TRBJ1-2; D gene unclear. Trimming stripped 5 bases from V and 5 bases from J, with 15 bases between. The CDR3 is 14 residues long. CDR1 and CDR2 from the germline V gene are MNHEY and SVGAGI.

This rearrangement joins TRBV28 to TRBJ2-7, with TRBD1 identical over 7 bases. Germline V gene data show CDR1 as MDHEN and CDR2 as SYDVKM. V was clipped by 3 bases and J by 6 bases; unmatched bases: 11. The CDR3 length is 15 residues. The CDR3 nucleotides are TGTGCCAGCAGTTTTGACAGGGCCCCCCGAGGCGAGCAGTACTTC. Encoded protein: CASSFDRAPRGEQYF.

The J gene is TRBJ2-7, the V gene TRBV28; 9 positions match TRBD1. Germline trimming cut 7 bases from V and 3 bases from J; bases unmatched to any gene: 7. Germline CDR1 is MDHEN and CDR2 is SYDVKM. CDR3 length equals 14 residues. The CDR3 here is CASTLQGAVYEQYF. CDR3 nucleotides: TGTGCCAGCACCCTACAGGGGGCGGTCTACGAGCAGTACTTC. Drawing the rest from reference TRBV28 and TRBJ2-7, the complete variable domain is DVKVTQSSRYLVKRTGEKVFLECVQDMDHENMFWYRQDPGLGLRLIYFSYDVKMKEKGDIPEGYSVSREKKERFSLILESASTNQTSMYLCASTLQGAVYEQYFGPGTRLTVT.

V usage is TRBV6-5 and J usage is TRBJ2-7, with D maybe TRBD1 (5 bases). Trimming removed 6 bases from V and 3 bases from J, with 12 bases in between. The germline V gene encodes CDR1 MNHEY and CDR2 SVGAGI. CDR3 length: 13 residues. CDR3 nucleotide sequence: TGTGCCAGCAGAGACTCGGACATCTACGAGCAGTACTTC. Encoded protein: CASRDSDIYEQYF.

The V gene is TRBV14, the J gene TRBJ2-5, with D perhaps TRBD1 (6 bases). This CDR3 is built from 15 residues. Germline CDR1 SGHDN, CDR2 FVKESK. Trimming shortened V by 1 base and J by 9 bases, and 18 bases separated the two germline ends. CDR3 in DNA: TGTGCCAGCAGCCAAGGAGGACAGCCTGGGCTCCCCCAGTACTTC. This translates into CASSQGGQPGLPQYF. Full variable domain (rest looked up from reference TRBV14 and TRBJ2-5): EAGVTQFPSHSVIEKGQTVTLRCDPISGHDNLYWYRRVMGKEIKFLLHFVKESKQDESGMPNNRFLAERTGGTYSTLKVQPAELEDSGVYFCASSQGGQPGLPQYFGPGTRLLVL.

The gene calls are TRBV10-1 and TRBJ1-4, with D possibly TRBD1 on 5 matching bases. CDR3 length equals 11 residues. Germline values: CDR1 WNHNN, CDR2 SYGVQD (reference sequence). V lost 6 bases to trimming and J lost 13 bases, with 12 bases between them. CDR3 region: CASRMGRGLFF. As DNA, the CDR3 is TGCGCCAGCAGAATGGGGAGGGGACTGTTTTTT.

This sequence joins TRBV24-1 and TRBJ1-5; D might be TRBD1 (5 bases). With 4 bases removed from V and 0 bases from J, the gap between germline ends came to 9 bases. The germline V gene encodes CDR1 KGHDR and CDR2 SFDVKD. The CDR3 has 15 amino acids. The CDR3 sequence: CATSESTASNQPQHF. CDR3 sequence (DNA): TGTGCCACCAGTGAATCGACAGCTAGCAATCAGCCCCAGCATTTT.

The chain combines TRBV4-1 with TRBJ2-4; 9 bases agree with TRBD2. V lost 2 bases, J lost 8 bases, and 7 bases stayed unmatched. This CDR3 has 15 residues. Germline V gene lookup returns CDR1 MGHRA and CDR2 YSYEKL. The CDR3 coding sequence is TGCGCCAGCAGCCAATGGGGGACTAGCTCCGACATTCAGTACTTC. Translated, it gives CASSQWGTSSDIQYF.

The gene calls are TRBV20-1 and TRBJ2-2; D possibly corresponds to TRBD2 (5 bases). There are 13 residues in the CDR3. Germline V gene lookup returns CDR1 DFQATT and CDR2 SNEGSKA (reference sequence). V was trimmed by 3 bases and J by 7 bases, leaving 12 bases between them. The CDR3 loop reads CSASAQRVGELFF. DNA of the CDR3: TGCAGTGCTAGTGCCCAGAGGGTCGGGGAGCTGTTTTTT.

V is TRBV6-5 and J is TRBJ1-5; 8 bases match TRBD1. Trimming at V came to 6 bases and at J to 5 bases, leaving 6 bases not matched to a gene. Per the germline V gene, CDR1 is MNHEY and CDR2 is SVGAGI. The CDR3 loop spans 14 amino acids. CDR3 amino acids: CASSLDRADQPQHF. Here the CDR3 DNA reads TGTGCCAGCAGCCTGGACAGGGCTGATCAGCCCCAGCATTTT.

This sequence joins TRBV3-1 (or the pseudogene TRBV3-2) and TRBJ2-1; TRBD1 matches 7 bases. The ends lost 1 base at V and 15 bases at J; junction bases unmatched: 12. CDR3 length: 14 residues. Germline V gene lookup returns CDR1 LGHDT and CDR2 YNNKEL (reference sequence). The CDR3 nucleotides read TGTGCCAGCAGCCAAGCCATCGAGGGGGCCGGGCGGTTCTTC. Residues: CASSQAIEGAGRFF.

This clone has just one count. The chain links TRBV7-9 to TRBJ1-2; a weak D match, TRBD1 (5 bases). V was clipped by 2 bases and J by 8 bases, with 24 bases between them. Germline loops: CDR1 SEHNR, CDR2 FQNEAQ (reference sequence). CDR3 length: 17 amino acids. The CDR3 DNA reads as TGTGCCAGCAGCTTACCTGCCGGGCAGGGCGAGTCGAAAGGCTACACCTTC. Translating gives CASSLPAGQGESKGYTF.

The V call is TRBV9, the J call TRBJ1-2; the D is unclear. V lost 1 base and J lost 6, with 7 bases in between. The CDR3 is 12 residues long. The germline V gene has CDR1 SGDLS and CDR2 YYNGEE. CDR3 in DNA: TGTGCCAGCAGCGTACCGGGGAATGGCTACACCTTC. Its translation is CASSVPGNGYTF. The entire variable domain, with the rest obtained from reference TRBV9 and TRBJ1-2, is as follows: DSGVTQTPKHLITATGQRVTLRCSPRSGDLSVYWYQQSLDQGLQFLIQYYNGEERAKGNILERFSAQQFPDLHSELNLSSLELGDSALYFCASSVPGNGYTFGSGTRLTVV.